This TCR beta chain stems from a study of T-cell memory formation after mild COVID-19. TCRdb ran MiXCR on the 5' RACE reads and lists one entry per CDR3 protein. The repertoire holds roughly 600,000 distinct CDR3 sequences, with roughly 18% as singletons. This CDR3 region has 14 residues. Trimming left V 3 bases short and J 0 bases short, with 8 bases between. CDR1 is LGHDT and CDR2 is YNNKEL in the germline V gene (reference sequence). Comment on this clonotype: The antigen remains unidentified.

Study-level points and caveats: Memory cells collected pre-infection included some clones that later responded, suggesting cross-reactive memory joined. Day 15 to 85 contractors were CD4/CD8 balanced; later expanders leaned CD4+.

The sequence derives from an adult woman who had mild COVID-19 (a few samples of this study predate the infection). Cell type and time point are not known. This chain joins TRBV3-1 and TRBJ2-5, with D perhaps matching TRBD2 (6 bases). The sample was PBMCs or a T cell subset sorted from them (not recorded which). The CDR3 coding sequence is TGTGCCAGCAGCCATGGGGGGAACCAAGAGACCCAGTACTTC. Protein: CASSHGGNQETQYF.